This T cell receptor beta chain was found in a study of shared clonotypes between healthy human individuals. The study's findings and limits: Larger estimated richness was generally seen in naive subsets than in memory subsets. Relative to their counterparts shared across all four donors, non-shared clonotypes exhibited diminished generation probabilities.

This CDR3 is 14 amino acids long. The trim removed 1 base at V and 8 bases at J, leaving 3 bases unmatched. The germline V gene has CDR1 PRHDT and CDR2 FYEKMQ (reference sequence). It was CD45RO-negative cells, positively selected for CCR7, that made up naive CD8 cells, with terminally differentiated effector memory CD45RA+ cells excluded. Healthy HIV-negative adults with no recent acute infections or vaccinations were recruited as donors. As handled by the study authors: Quality scores were absent from the junction-only immunoSEQ sequences, so filtering differed. The table came from immunoSEQ multiplex PCR; TCRdb's copy has only in-frame clones and leaves some out. The V and J calls and clone size come from that table; D and trimming were worked out from the DNA. Of over 800,000 clones listed, 90% to 95% are singletons. With regard to this clone: Its cognate antigen is unknown.

The chain employs TRBV13 and TRBJ2-1; the match to TRBD2 covers 9 bases. The sequencing input was naive CD8+ T cells sorted from blood. This receptor was taken from a man aged 30 to 39 in good health. Here the CDR3 DNA reads TGTGCCAGCAGCTTAGTAGCGGGAGTGGATGAGCAGTTCTTC. It specifies CASSLVAGVDEQFF.